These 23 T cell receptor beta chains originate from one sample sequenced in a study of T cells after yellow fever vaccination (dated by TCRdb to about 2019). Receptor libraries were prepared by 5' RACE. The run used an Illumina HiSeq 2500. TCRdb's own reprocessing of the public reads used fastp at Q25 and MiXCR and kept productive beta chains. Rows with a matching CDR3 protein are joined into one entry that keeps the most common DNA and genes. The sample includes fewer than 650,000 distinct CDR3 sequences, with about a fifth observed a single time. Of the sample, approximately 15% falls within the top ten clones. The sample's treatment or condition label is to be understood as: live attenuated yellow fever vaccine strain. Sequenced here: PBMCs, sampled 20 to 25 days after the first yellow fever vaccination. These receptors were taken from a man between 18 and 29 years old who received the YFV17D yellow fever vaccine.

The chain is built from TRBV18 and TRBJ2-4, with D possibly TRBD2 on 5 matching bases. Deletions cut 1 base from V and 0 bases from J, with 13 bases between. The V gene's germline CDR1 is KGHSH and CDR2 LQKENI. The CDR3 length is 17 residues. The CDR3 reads CASSPRLLALAKNIQYF. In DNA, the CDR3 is TGTGCCAGCTCACCACGGTTGCTAGCTCTAGCCAAAAACATTCAGTACTTC. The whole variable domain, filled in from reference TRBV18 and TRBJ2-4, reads NAGVMQNPRHLVRRRGQEARLRCSPMKGHSHVYWYRQLPEEGLKFMVYLQKENIIDESGMPKERFSAEFPKEGPSILRIQQVVRGDSAAYFCASSPRLLALAKNIQYFGAGTRLSVL.

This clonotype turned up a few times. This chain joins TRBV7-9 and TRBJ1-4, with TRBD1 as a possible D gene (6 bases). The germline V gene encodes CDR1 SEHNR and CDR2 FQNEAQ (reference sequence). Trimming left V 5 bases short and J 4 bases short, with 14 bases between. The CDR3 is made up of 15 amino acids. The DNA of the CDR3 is TGTGCCAGCAGCCCGGTCGGGACACGTAATGAAAAACTGTTTTTT. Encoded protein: CASSPVGTRNEKLFF.

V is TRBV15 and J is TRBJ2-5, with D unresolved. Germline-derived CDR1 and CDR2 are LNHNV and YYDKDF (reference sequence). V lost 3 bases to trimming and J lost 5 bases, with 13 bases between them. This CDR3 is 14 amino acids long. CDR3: CATSSHWVAETQYF. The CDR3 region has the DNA TGTGCCACCAGCAGCCACTGGGTGGCGGAGACCCAGTACTTC.

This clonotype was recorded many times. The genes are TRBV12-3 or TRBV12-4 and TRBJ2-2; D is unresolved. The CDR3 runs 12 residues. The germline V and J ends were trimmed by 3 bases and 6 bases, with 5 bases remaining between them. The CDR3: CASSLIPGELFF. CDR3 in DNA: TGTGCCAGCAGTTTGATTCCCGGGGAGCTGTTTTTT.

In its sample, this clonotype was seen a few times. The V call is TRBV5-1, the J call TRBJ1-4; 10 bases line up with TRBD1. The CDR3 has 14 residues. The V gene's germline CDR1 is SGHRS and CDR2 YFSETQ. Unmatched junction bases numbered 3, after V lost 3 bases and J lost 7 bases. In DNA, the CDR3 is TGCGCCAGCAGCTATGGGACAGGGGTTGAAAAACTGTTTTTT. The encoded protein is CASSYGTGVEKLFF.

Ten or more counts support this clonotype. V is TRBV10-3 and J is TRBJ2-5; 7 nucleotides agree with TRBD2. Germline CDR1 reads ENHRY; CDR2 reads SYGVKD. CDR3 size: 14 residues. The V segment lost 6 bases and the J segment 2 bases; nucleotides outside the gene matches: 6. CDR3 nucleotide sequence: TGTGCCATCAGGGGCCGGGAGGCGCAAGAGACCCAGTACTTC. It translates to CAIRGREAQETQYF.

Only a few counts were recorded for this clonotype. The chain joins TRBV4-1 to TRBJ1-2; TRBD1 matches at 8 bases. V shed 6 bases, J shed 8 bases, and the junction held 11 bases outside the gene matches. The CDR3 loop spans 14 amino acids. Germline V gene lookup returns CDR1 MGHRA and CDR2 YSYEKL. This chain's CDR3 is CASSLLRDRQGYTF. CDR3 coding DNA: TGCGCCAGCAGTCTTCTCCGGGACAGGCAAGGCTACACCTTC.

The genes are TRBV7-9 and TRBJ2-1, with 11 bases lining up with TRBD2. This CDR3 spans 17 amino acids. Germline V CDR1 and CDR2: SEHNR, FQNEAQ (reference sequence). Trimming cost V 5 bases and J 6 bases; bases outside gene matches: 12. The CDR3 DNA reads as TGTGCCAGCAGCCCTATCTTTAGCGGGGGGGCCTTCAATGAGCAGTTCTTC. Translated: CASSPIFSGGAFNEQFF.

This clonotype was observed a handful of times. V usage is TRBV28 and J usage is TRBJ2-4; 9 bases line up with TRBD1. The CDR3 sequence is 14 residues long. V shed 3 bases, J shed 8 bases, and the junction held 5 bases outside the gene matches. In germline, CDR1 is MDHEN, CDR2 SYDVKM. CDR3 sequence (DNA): TGTGCCAGCAGTTTTGGGGACAGGGTTCACATTCAGTACTTC. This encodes CASSFGDRVHIQYF.

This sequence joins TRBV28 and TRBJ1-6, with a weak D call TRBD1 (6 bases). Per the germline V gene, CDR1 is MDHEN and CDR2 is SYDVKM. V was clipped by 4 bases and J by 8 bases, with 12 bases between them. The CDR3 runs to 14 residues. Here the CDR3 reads CASSSAGEYSPLHF. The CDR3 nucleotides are TGTGCCAGCAGTTCGGCAGGGGAGTATTCACCCCTCCACTTT.

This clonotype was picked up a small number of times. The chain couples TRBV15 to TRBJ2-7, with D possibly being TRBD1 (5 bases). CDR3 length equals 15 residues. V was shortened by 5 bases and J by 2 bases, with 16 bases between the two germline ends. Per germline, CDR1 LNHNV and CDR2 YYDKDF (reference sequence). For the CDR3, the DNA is TGTGCCACCAGCCCTTTGAGATCAGGGACCTACGAGCAGTACTTC. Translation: CATSPLRSGTYEQYF.

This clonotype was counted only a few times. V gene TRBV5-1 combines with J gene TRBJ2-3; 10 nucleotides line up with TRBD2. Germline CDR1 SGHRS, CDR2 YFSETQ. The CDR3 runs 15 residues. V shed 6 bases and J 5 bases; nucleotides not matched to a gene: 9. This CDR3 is CASNRAGGLGDTQYF. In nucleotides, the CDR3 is TGCGCCAGCAACAGAGCGGGGGGGCTCGGAGATACGCAGTATTTT.

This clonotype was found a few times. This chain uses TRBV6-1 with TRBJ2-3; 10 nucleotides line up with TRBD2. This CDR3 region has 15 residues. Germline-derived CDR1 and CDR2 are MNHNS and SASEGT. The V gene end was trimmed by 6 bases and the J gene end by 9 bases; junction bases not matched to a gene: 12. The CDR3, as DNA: TGTGCCAGCAGCCTTAGCGGGGGGCCCCCCGGGACGCAGTATTTT. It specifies CASSLSGGPPGTQYF.

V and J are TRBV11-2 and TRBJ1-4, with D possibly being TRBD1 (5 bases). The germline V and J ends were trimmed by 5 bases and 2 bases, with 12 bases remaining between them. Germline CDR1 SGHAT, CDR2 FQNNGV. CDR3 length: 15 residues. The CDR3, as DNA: TGTGCCAGCAGCCCGGGGGGGTTCACTAATGAAAAACTGTTTTTT. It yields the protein CASSPGGFTNEKLFF.

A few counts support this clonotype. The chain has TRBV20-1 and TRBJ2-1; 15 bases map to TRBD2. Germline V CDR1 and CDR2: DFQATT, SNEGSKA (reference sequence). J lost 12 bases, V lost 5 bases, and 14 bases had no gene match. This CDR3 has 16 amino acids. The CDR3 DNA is TGCAGTGCTGCCGGACTAGCGGGGGGGCCGAAATCGTTGCAGTTCTTC. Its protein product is CSAAGLAGGPKSLQFF.

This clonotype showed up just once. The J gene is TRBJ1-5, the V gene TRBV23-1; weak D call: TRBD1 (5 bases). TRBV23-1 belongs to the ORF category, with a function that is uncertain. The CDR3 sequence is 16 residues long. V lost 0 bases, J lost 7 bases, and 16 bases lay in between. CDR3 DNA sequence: TGCGCCAGCAGTCAATCTAGGGGTCGGCGAGGACAGCCCCAGCATTTT. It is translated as CASSQSRGRRGQPQHF.

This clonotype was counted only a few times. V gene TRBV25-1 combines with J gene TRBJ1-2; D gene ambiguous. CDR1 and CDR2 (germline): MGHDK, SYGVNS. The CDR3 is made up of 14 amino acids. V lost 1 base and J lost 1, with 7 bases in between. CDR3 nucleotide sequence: TGTGCCAGCAGTGAATTTGGCAGTAACTATGGCTACACCTTC. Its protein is CASSEFGSNYGYTF.

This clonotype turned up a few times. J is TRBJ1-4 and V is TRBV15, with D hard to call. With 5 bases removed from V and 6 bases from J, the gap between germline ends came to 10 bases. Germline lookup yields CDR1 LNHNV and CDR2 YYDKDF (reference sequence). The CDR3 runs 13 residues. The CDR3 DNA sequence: TGTGCCACCAGCGGCGAATTTGATGAAAAACTGTTTTTT. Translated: CATSGEFDEKLFF.

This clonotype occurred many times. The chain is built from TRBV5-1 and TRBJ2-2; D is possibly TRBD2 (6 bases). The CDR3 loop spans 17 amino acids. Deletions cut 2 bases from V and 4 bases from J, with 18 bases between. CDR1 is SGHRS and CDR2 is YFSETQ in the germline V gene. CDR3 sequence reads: CASSLYGGAPPTGELFF. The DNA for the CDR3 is TGCGCCAGCAGCTTATACGGCGGGGCACCACCCACCGGGGAGCTGTTTTTT.

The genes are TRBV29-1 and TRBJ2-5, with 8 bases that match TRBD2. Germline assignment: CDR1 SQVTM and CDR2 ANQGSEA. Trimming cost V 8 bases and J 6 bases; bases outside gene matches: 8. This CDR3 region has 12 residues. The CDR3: CSLLGGGKTQYF. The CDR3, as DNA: TGCAGCTTACTCGGGGGGGGGAAGACCCAGTACTTC.

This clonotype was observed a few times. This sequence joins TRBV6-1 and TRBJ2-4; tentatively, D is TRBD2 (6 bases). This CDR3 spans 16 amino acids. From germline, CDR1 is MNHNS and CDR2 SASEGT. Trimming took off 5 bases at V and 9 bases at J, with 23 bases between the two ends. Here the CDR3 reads CASSPQASTGEAIQYF. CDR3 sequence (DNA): TGTGCCAGCAGTCCGCAAGCTAGTACCGGGGAGGCCATTCAGTACTTC.

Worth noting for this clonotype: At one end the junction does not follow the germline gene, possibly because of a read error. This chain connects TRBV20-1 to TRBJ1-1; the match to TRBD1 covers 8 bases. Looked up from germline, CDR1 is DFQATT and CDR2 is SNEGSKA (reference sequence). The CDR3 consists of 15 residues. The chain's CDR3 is CSAGDRGGSNTEAFF. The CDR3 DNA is TGCAGTGCTGGAGACAGGGGAGGGTCGAACACTGAAGCTTTCTTT.

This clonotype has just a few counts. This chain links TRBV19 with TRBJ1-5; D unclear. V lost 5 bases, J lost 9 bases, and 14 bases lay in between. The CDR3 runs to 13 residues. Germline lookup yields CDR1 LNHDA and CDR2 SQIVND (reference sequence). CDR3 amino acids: CASSQRETSPQHF. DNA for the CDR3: TGTGCCAGTAGTCAGCGTGAAACTTCGCCCCAGCATTTT.